The 21 T cell receptor beta chains reported below all come from one sample, sequenced in a study of blood T cell repertoires in COVID-19. This table comes from immunoSEQ multiplex PCR, and its TCRdb copy is limited to in-frame clones, with some not included. The table includes 150,000 to 200,000 clones, over 80% detected once. The sequenced sample consisted of peripheral blood. The receptor source for this set is a woman in her 30s with acute or convalescent COVID-19.

The CDR3, as DNA: TGTGCCAGCAGCCCCAGAAGCGGTGAAAAACTGTTTTTT. Encoded protein: CASSPRSGEKLFF. The chain couples TRBV7-2 to TRBJ1-4; D unclear. Trimming shortened V by 5 bases and J by 7 bases, and 11 bases separated the two germline ends. From germline, CDR1 is SGHTA and CDR2 FQGNSA. The CDR3 extends over 13 amino acids.

The gene calls are TRBV28 and TRBJ1-2; tentatively, D is TRBD1 (5 bases). V lost 1 base and J 6 bases, leaving 9 bases between the germline ends. Per the germline V gene, CDR1 is MDHEN and CDR2 is SYDVKM. The CDR3 is made up of 13 amino acids. This CDR3 is CASSLSRRDGYTF. In DNA, the CDR3 is TGTGCCAGCAGTTTATCACGCAGGGATGGCTACACCTTC.

The J gene is TRBJ1-4, the V gene TRBV9; D unclear. Trimming cost V 0 bases and J 5 bases, with 8 bases left between them. Germline V lookup: CDR1 SGDLS, CDR2 YYNGEE. This CDR3 region has 14 residues. The CDR3 DNA follows: TGTGCCAGCAGCGTAGGAAGCGGGAATGAAAAACTGTTTTTT. This encodes CASSVGSGNEKLFF.

The J gene is TRBJ1-1, the V gene TRBV4-2; maybe TRBD1 (6 bases). The CDR3 is 14 amino acids. CDR1 and CDR2 (germline): LGHNA, YNFKEQ. Deletions cut 4 bases from V and 1 base from J, with 10 bases between. CDR3 loop: CASSRAGENTEAFF. In DNA, the CDR3 is TGTGCCAGCAGCCGGGCAGGGGAGAACACTGAAGCTTTCTTT.

Written as DNA, the CDR3 is TGCAGCGTACGAACAGGGGTTGAAAAACTGTTTTTT. It codes for CSVRTGVEKLFF. This chain links TRBV29-1 with TRBJ1-4; 7 bases map to TRBD1. Germline values: CDR1 SQVTM, CDR2 ANQGSEA. The CDR3 length is 12 residues. V shed 6 bases, J shed 7 bases, and the junction held 5 bases outside the gene matches.

This sequence joins TRBV9 and TRBJ1-2, with D unresolved. Trimming cost V 8 bases and J 8 bases, with 13 bases left between them. CDR1 SGDLS and CDR2 YYNGEE come from the germline V gene. This CDR3 comprises 11 residues. This CDR3 reads CASSGVYGYTF. In nucleotides, the CDR3 is TGTGCCAGTTCAGGTGTTTACGGCTACACCTTC.

The rearrangement joins TRBV5-4 to TRBJ2-2; maybe TRBD1 (6 bases). Germline CDR1 is SGHNT and CDR2 is YYREEE (reference sequence). This CDR3 is 15 amino acids long. V shed 3 bases and J shed 1 base, with 10 bases lying between them. CDR3 bases: TGTGCCAGCAGCTCGCCGGGACAGAACACCGGGGAGCTGTTTTTT. Translating gives CASSSPGQNTGELFF.

In this sample, this clone turned up a few times. The rearrangement links TRBV9 to TRBJ2-3; 10 bases fit TRBD2. The junction had 10 bases not matched to a gene; V was cut back by 3 bases and J by 0 bases. The germline CDR1 and CDR2 sequences are SGDLS and YYNGEE. The CDR3 is 18 residues long. CDR3 loop: CASSATSGRGPSTDTQYF. CDR3 nucleotides: TGTGCCAGCAGCGCGACTAGCGGGCGGGGACCTAGCACAGATACGCAGTATTTT.

The chain has TRBV19 and TRBJ2-1; no definite D call. Germline V gene lookup returns CDR1 LNHDA and CDR2 SQIVND (reference sequence). There are 11 residues in the CDR3. CDR3 coding DNA: TGTGCTACCCAGGCTTACAATGAGCAGTTCTTC. It specifies CATQAYNEQFF.

The V and J genes are TRBV10-3 and TRBJ1-3; D gene unclear. This CDR3 is 15 amino acids long. Germline CDR1 ENHRY, CDR2 SYGVKD. V lost 2 bases, J lost 0 bases, and 8 bases lay in between. The CDR3 spells CAISERGDSGNTIYF. The DNA for the CDR3 is TGTGCCATCAGTGAGCGCGGGGACTCTGGAAACACCATATATTTT.

The chain uses TRBV28 and TRBJ1-1, with D unresolved. Per the germline V gene, CDR1 is MDHEN and CDR2 is SYDVKM. Trimming took 7 bases from V and 1 from J, leaving 7 bases between them. This CDR3 comprises 12 residues. CDR3 DNA: TGTGCCAGCATGTCCCAGAACACTGAAGCTTTCTTT. It translates to CASMSQNTEAFF.

The chain links TRBV7-6 to TRBJ2-1; TRBD2 matches at 9 bases. V was pared by 5 bases and J by 7 bases, with 12 bases of the junction left unmatched. CDR3 length: 16 residues. CDR1 and CDR2 from the germline V gene are SGHVS and FNYEAQ. The CDR3 sequence: CASSLRMGLAGNEQFF. For the CDR3, the DNA is TGTGCCAGCAGCCTCCGAATGGGGCTAGCGGGAAATGAGCAGTTCTTC.

The rearrangement links TRBV2 to TRBJ1-2, with 8 bases identical to TRBD1. Germline V gene data show CDR1 as SNHLY and CDR2 as FYNNEI. The CDR3 consists of 13 residues. V dropped 6 bases and J dropped 7; count of bases not matched to a gene: 7. CDR3 DNA sequence: TGTGCCAGCAGCCAGGACAGGGTGGTTGGCTACACCTTC. It yields the protein CASSQDRVVGYTF.

The chain links TRBV7-8 to TRBJ1-1; 8 bases are shared with TRBD1. V shed 5 bases and J 5 bases; nucleotides not matched to a gene: 10. Per the germline V gene, CDR1 is SGHVS and CDR2 is FQNEAQ. The CDR3 totals 15 residues. The chain's CDR3 is CASSVRTGPGTEAFF. CDR3 nucleotide sequence: TGTGCCAGCAGCGTGCGGACAGGGCCGGGTACTGAAGCTTTCTTT.

The chain employs TRBV7-3 and TRBJ1-1; 7 bases map to TRBD1. The CDR3 loop spans 15 amino acids. V shed 1 base, J shed 1 base, and the junction held 3 bases outside the gene matches. Per germline, CDR1 SGHTA and CDR2 FQGTGA. Written as DNA, the CDR3 is TGTGCCAGCAGCTTAAGCCACAGGGGGAACACTGAAGCTTTCTTT. Encoded protein: CASSLSHRGNTEAFF.

The chain links TRBV7-9 to TRBJ2-3, with D maybe TRBD1 (6 bases). The V gene lost 3 bases and the J gene lost 3 bases, with 13 bases spanning the gap. CDR1 and CDR2 from the germline V gene are SEHNR and FQNEAQ (reference sequence). This CDR3 contains 15 residues. DNA for the CDR3: TGTGCCAGCAGCTTTGGGGGCGAAGGAACAGATACGCAGTATTTT. It specifies CASSFGGEGTDTQYF.

The chain recombines TRBV3-1 (or the pseudogene TRBV3-2) with TRBJ2-3, with 10 bases identical to TRBD1. The CDR3 is 17 amino acids. J was trimmed by 2 bases and V by 4 bases; bases with no gene match: 9. Germline values: CDR1 LGHDT, CDR2 YNNKEL (reference sequence). The CDR3 bases are TGTGCCAGCAGCCCGGGACAGGGGAGGACTTACACAGATACGCAGTATTTT. Protein sequence: CASSPGQGRTYTDTQYF.

V and J are TRBV28 and TRBJ1-6, with 9 bases lining up with TRBD1. CDR3 length equals 15 residues. Germline CDR1 and CDR2: MDHEN and SYDVKM. The ends lost 6 bases at V and 10 bases at J; junction bases unmatched: 10. CDR3 DNA: TGTGCCAGCAGCCCGGGACAGGGAACGAGGTCACCCCTCCACTTT. This gives the protein CASSPGQGTRSPLHF.

J is TRBJ2-1 and V is TRBV6-2 or TRBV6-3; maybe TRBD2 (5 bases). V gave up 4 bases and J gave up 7 bases, with 11 bases separating them. This CDR3 has 13 residues. Germline CDR1 and CDR2: MNHEY and SVGEGT. For the CDR3, the DNA is TGTGCCAGCAGTTCGGCAGGCGGGAATGAGCAGTTCTTC. As protein: CASSSAGGNEQFF.

The chain carries TRBV29-1 and TRBJ1-2; D is possibly TRBD1 (6 bases). In germline, CDR1 is SQVTM, CDR2 ANQGSEA. V was clipped by 4 bases and J by 1 base, with 10 bases between them. The CDR3 has 13 residues. Here the CDR3 reads CSVARGNNYGYTF. The CDR3 bases are TGCAGCGTTGCTAGGGGGAATAACTATGGCTACACCTTC.

The rearrangement links TRBV27 to TRBJ2-7; D is possibly TRBD1 (6 bases). The CDR3 extends over 17 amino acids. The germline CDR1 and CDR2 sequences are MNHEY and SMNVEV (reference sequence). The V and J ends lost 8 bases and 0 bases respectively, with 23 bases between them. The CDR3 DNA is TGTGCCAGCCGACCGGACAGTTTCTCCTTCAGCTCCTACGAGCAGTACTTC. Encoded protein: CASRPDSFSFSSYEQYF.